These T cell receptor beta chains were read from a single sample in a study of shared clonotypes between healthy human individuals. Sequencing was performed with immunoSEQ multiplex PCR; in TCRdb, only in-frame clones are kept and a portion is missing. Of roughly 1,800,000 clones listed, about 95% are singletons. The sequenced material came from naive CD8+ T cells sorted from blood. The receptors come from a man aged 18 to 29 in good health. Both conserved end residues are part of each CDR3. The D gene is left open where the match is weak. Clone size is stated in some rows and not others, as once, few, many or a class when expanded.

abundance	v_gene	j_gene	d_gene	CDR3aa	CDR3nt
.	TRBV5-4	TRBJ1-1	TRBD1	CASSFGTGGPNTEAFF	TGTGCCAGCAGCTTCGGGACAGGAGGTCCGAACACTGAAGCTTTCTTT
few	TRBV19	TRBJ2-7	TRBD1	CASSISGGGIYEQYF	TGTGCCAGTAGTATATCAGGGGGCGGAATCTACGAGCAGTACTTC
.	TRBV15	TRBJ2-2	.	CATSREPGELFF	TGTGCCACCAGCAGAGAACCCGGGGAGCTGTTTTTT
.	TRBV28	TRBJ2-6	.	CASSLYSGTGANVLTF	TGTGCCAGCAGTTTATATTCTGGAACTGGGGCCAACGTCCTGACTTTC
.	TRBV6-6	TRBJ2-1	.	CASSYSLGNDNEQFF	TGTGCCAGCAGTTACTCACTAGGCAACGACAATGAGCAGTTCTTC
.	TRBV30	TRBJ1-2	.	CAGMPSPHGYTF	TGTGCCGGGATGCCCTCTCCTCATGGCTACACTTTC
.	TRBV28	TRBJ2-1	.	CASSLFGGLYNEQFF	TGTGCCAGCAGTTTATTCGGGGGGCTGTACAATGAGCAGTTCTTC
once	TRBV6-1	TRBJ2-7	.	CASSGGAEQYF	TGTGCCAGCAGTGGAGGGGCCGAGCAGTACTTC
.	TRBV4-1	TRBJ1-5	TRBD1	CASSQKQGYQPQHF	TGCGCCAGCAGCCAAAAACAGGGGTATCAGCCCCAGCATTTT
.	TRBV27	TRBJ2-3	TRBD2	CASSAGTRLTDTQYF	TGTGCCAGCAGTGCCGGGACTAGACTCACAGATACGCAGTATTTT
.	TRBV10-1	TRBJ1-1	.	CASSDQGPNTEAFF	TGCGCCAGCAGTGATCAGGGTCCTAACACTGAAGCTTTCTTT
.	TRBV5-5	TRBJ1-5	.	CASSLDLGVGQPQHF	TGTGCCAGCAGCTTGGATCTCGGAGTCGGTCAGCCCCAGCATTTT
.	TRBV7-9	TRBJ1-2	.	CASSVGKTYGYTF	TGTGCCAGCAGCGTTGGAAAGACCTATGGCTACACCTTC
.	TRBV28	TRBJ1-6	TRBD1	CASTPPILTGQRDALLHF	TGTGCCAGCACCCCCCCAATCCTGACGGGACAGCGGGATGCCCTCCTCCACTTT
.	TRBV4-1	TRBJ2-2	.	CASSQDRYYTGELFF	TGCGCCAGCAGCCAAGATCGGTATTACACCGGGGAGCTGTTTTTT
.	TRBV13	TRBJ2-4	.	CASSLGLGIQYF	TGTGCCAGCAGCTTAGGCCTGGGCATTCAGTACTTC
few	TRBV4-1	TRBJ1-1	.	CASSYAENTEAFF	TGCGCCAGCAGTTATGCCGAGAACACTGAAGCTTTCTTT
.	TRBV5-4	TRBJ1-1	TRBD1	CASSFQGAHLPEAFF	TGTGCCAGCAGCTTTCAGGGGGCCCATTTGCCTGAAGCTTTCTTT
.	TRBV29-1	TRBJ2-1	TRBD2	CSVQGLAGGAHYNEQFF	TGCAGCGTTCAGGGACTAGCGGGAGGTGCCCACTACAATGAGCAGTTCTTC
.	TRBV4-3	TRBJ1-6	.	CASSQTPSGGTYNSPLHF	TGCGCCAGCAGCCAGACCCCCTCGGGTGGGACCTATAATTCACCCCTCCACTTT
.	TRBV6-6	TRBJ2-7	.	CASSYLGSQYF	TGTGCCAGCAGTTACCTGGGATCGCAGTACTTC
.	TRBV19	TRBJ2-2	.	CASSIVPEDIGELFF	TGTGCCAGTAGTATAGTCCCCGAGGACATCGGGGAGCTGTTTTTT
.	TRBV5-1	TRBJ2-3	TRBD1	CASSLPGGEVTDTQYF	TGCGCCAGCAGCTTGCCAGGGGGCGAAGTGACTGATACGCAGTATTTT
.	TRBV11-2	TRBJ2-2	TRBD1	CASSWSGTGNTGELFF	TGTGCCAGCAGCTGGTCAGGGACAGGGAACACCGGGGAGCTGTTTTTT
.	TRBV5-4	TRBJ1-2	TRBD1	CASSSWDSSYTF	TGTGCCAGCAGCTCCTGGGACAGTAGTTACACCTTC
.	TRBV7-9	TRBJ1-3	.	CASSLSDGNSGNTIYF	TGTGCCAGCAGCCTTTCGGACGGAAACTCTGGAAACACCATATATTTT
.	TRBV27	TRBJ2-2	.	CASSLTGAGGELFF	TGTGCCAGCAGTTTAACGGGGGCTGGCGGGGAGCTGTTTTTT
.	TRBV6-6	TRBJ1-2	.	CASTQGGTGYTF	TGTGCCAGCACCCAGGGAGGTACTGGCTACACCTTC
.	TRBV30	TRBJ2-7	TRBD2	CAWSVISLAGIYEQYF	TGTGCCTGGAGTGTTATATCGCTAGCGGGAATCTACGAGCAGTACTTC
.	TRBV2	TRBJ2-3	TRBD2	CASSGRLAMDTQYF	TGTGCCAGCAGTGGAAGACTAGCTATGGATACGCAGTATTTT
.	TRBV7-9	TRBJ2-1	TRBD2	CASSLGTSGEQFF	TGTGCCAGCAGCCTGGGGACTAGCGGAGAGCAGTTCTTC
once	TRBV2	TRBJ1-2	.	CASSDGVGYGYTF	TGTGCCAGCAGTGATGGGGTTGGCTATGGCTACACCTTC
.	TRBV7-2	TRBJ2-5	.	CASSLVARETQYF	TGTGCCAGCAGCTTAGTGGCGCGAGAGACCCAGTACTTC
.	TRBV6-5	TRBJ1-1	.	CASQPGIMAEAFF	TGTGCCAGTCAACCAGGGATTATGGCTGAAGCTTTCTTT
.	TRBV9	TRBJ1-3	.	CASSVGGQAGNTIYF	TGTGCCAGCAGCGTAGGGGGACAAGCTGGAAACACCATATATTTT
.	TRBV14	TRBJ2-5	.	CASSPILQPGETQYF	TGTGCCAGCAGCCCTATTCTCCAGCCCGGGGAGACCCAGTACTTC
once	TRBV13	TRBJ2-5	TRBD2	CASSDYLGAGRPQETQYF	TGTGCCAGCAGCGATTACTTAGGAGCGGGGAGACCCCAAGAGACCCAGTACTTC
.	TRBV4-1	TRBJ2-7	TRBD1	CASSQKQGAYEQYF	TGCGCCAGCAGCCAGAAACAGGGGGCGTACGAGCAGTACTTC
.	TRBV14	TRBJ2-3	TRBD2	CASSSRTSGSPDTQYF	TGTGCCAGCAGCTCGCGGACTAGCGGGAGCCCAGATACGCAGTATTTT
.	TRBV4-1	TRBJ2-2	.	CASSLVRGRTGELFF	TGCGCCAGCAGCCTTGTCCGGGGTAGGACCGGGGAGCTGTTTTTT
.	TRBV4-1	TRBJ1-1	TRBD1	CASSHRDRDTEAFF	TGCGCCAGCAGCCACCGGGACAGAGACACTGAAGCTTTCTTT
.	TRBV27	TRBJ1-1	.	CASSIGGDTEAFF	TGTGCCAGCAGCATTGGGGGAGACACTGAAGCTTTCTTT
few	TRBV6-1	TRBJ1-2	.	CASSEGEHYGYTF	TGTGCCAGCAGTGAGGGAGAGCACTATGGCTACACCTTC
.	TRBV7-2	TRBJ1-5	TRBD1	CASSGTGYGQPQHF	TGTGCCAGCAGCGGGACAGGGTACGGTCAGCCCCAGCATTTT
.	TRBV28	TRBJ1-2	.	CASSLTREGWYGYTF	TGTGCCAGCAGTTTAACCCGGGAGGGTTGGTATGGCTACACCTTC
.	TRBV6-1	TRBJ2-1	TRBD2	CASSESTDSGRTYNEQFF	TGTGCCAGCAGTGAATCTACAGATAGCGGGAGAACCTACAATGAGCAGTTCTTC
once	TRBV28	TRBJ1-5	.	CASSLGWEGVQPQHF	TGTGCCAGCAGTTTAGGGTGGGAAGGGGTTCAGCCCCAGCATTTT
.	TRBV25-1	TRBJ2-3	.	CASGDTQYF	TGTGCCAGTGGGGATACGCAGTATTTT
.	TRBV5-4	TRBJ2-7	TRBD2	CASSLPSGGYYEQYF	TGTGCCAGCAGCTTGCCAAGCGGGGGCTACTACGAGCAGTACTTC
.	TRBV7-6	TRBJ2-2	.	CASSFGTPTGELFF	TGTGCCAGCAGCTTCGGGACACCCACCGGGGAGCTGTTTTTT
.	TRBV5-8	TRBJ2-5	.	CASSLGSRTQETQYF	TGTGCCAGCAGCTTGGGAAGCAGGACGCAAGAGACCCAGTACTTC
.	TRBV30	TRBJ2-7	TRBD1	CAWSVGTGTLYEQYF	TGTGCCTGGAGTGTCGGGACAGGGACCCTCTACGAGCAGTACTTC
once	TRBV18	TRBJ2-7	TRBD2	CASSPPEGLAGGEQYF	TGTGCCAGCTCACCACCGGAGGGACTAGCGGGAGGCGAGCAGTACTTC
.	TRBV11-2	TRBJ1-6	.	CASSLAGVSSYNSPLHF	TGTGCCAGCAGCTTAGCGGGCGTAAGCTCCTATAATTCACCCCTCCACTTT